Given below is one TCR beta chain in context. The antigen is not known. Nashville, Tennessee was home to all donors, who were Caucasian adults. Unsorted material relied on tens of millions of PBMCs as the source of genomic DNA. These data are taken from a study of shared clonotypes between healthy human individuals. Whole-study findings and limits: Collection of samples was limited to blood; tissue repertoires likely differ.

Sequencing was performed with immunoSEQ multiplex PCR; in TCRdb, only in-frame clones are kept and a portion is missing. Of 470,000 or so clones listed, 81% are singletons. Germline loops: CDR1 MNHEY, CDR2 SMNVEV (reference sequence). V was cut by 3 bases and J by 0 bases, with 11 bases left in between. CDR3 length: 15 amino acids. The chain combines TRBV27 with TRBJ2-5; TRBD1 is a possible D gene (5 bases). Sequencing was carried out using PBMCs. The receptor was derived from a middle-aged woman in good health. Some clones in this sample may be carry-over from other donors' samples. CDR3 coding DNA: TGTGCCAGCAGTTTCCTGGGGCGGAACCAAGAGACCCAGTACTTC. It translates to CASSFLGRNQETQYF.